One sample yielded the 24 T cell receptor beta chains listed below, sequenced in a study of shared clonotypes between healthy human individuals. TCRdb's copy holds only in-frame clones and misses some; the assay was immunoSEQ multiplex PCR. The profile shows some 700,000 clones, 90% of them singletons. Source material: memory CD8+ T cells from PBMCs. Stated subset: CD45RO+ cells pooled with CCR7-negative TemRA cells. These receptors originate from a man between 18 and 29 years old in good health. Some clones in this sample may be carry-over from other donors' samples.

The chain is built from TRBV11-3 and TRBJ1-5; maybe TRBD1 (5 bases). The CDR3 sequence is 17 residues long. CDR1 is SGHNT, CDR2 YENEEA, per germline. V lost 3 bases to trimming and J lost 0 bases, with 15 bases between them. CDR3 DNA: TGTGCCAGCAGCTTCGACAGATACAGATATAGCAATCAGCCCCAGCATTTT. Amino acid sequence: CASSFDRYRYSNQPQHF.

This clone was detected many times. The chain couples TRBV9 to TRBJ1-1; 9 nucleotides agree with TRBD1. In germline, CDR1 is SGDLS, CDR2 YYNGEE. The CDR3 has 17 residues. The J segment lost 4 bases and the V segment lost 3 bases, leaving 13 bases of the junction unmatched. The CDR3 spells CASSATSKDRGTTEAFF. The DNA of the CDR3 is TGTGCCAGCAGCGCCACCTCAAAAGACAGGGGGACCACTGAAGCTTTCTTT.

The table lists this clone with a few counts. CDR3: CASALGRANTEAFF. The CDR3 DNA is TGTGCCAGCGCCCTAGGGAGGGCTAACACTGAAGCTTTCTTT. The rearrangement uses TRBV13 and TRBJ1-1; D unresolved. The V gene's germline CDR1 is PRHDT and CDR2 FYEKMQ (reference sequence). The ends were cut back, 8 bases at V and 2 bases at J, with 15 bases in the middle. The CDR3 is 14 amino acids.

This clone was seen only once. The CDR3 protein is CASSTPPAGRNTGELFF. CDR3 nucleotides: TGTGCCAGCAGCACCCCCCCAGCGGGGAGGAACACCGGGGAGCTGTTTTTT. This chain links TRBV7-9 with TRBJ2-2; 7 positions agree with TRBD2. V trimming: 5 bases; J trimming: 1 base; junction bases outside the gene matches: 10. The germline V gene has CDR1 SEHNR and CDR2 FQNEAQ (reference sequence). The CDR3 sequence is 17 residues long.

The chain employs TRBV7-6 and TRBJ1-1, with D tentatively TRBD1 (6 bases). CDR1 and CDR2 (germline): SGHVS, FNYEAQ. CDR3 length equals 17 residues. V lost 5 bases, J lost 1 base, and 20 bases lay in between. In DNA, the CDR3 is TGTGCCAGCAGCGTATATCACGTGGGCAGGGGGAACACTGAAGCTTTCTTT. Translating gives CASSVYHVGRGNTEAFF.

The genes are TRBV9 and TRBJ2-6; D is uncertain. V was pared by 0 bases and J by 2 bases, with 9 bases between. The length of the CDR3 is 16 residues. Germline values: CDR1 SGDLS, CDR2 YYNGEE. This CDR3 reads CASSVEKDTGANVLTF. DNA for the CDR3: TGTGCCAGCAGCGTAGAAAAGGATACTGGGGCCAACGTCCTGACTTTC.

V gene TRBV12-5 combines with J gene TRBJ2-1; TRBD1 agrees at 7 bases. CDR1 is LGHNT, CDR2 FRNRAP, per germline. After removal of 6 bases from V and 7 bases from J, the junction contained 3 bases not matched to a gene. This CDR3 is built from 12 residues. CDR3: CASGWDRNEQFF. The DNA for the CDR3 is TGTGCTAGTGGCTGGGACAGAAATGAGCAGTTCTTC.

This clone was seen only once. The V gene is TRBV27, the J gene TRBJ2-2, with a tentative D call TRBD1 (5 bases). Germline CDR1 MNHEY, CDR2 SMNVEV (reference sequence). Trimming cost V 5 bases and J 1 base, with 17 bases left between them. CDR3 length: 17 amino acids. For the CDR3, the DNA is TGTGCCAGCAGTACGGACACCGGGCCACTGAACACCGGGGAGCTGTTTTTT. It is translated as CASSTDTGPLNTGELFF.

The genes are TRBV9 and TRBJ2-6, with TRBD2 matching 8 bases. The CDR3 loop spans 18 amino acids. V gave up 4 bases and J gave up 0 bases; unmatched junction bases: 9. Germline V gene data show CDR1 as SGDLS and CDR2 as YYNGEE. CDR3 DNA: TGTGCCAGCAGCCATCTTCGGGGGGGCTCCTCTGGGGCCAACGTCCTGACTTTC. It translates to CASSHLRGGSSGANVLTF.

This clone was seen just once. V gene TRBV6-1 combines with J gene TRBJ2-5, with D perhaps matching TRBD2 (6 bases). Trimming left V 2 bases short and J 5 bases short, with 12 bases between. The CDR3 loop spans 14 amino acids. Germline loops: CDR1 MNHNS, CDR2 SASEGT. The CDR3 DNA sequence: TGTGCCAGCAGTGAACCCGGGGGTCTGGAGACCCAGTACTTC. Protein: CASSEPGGLETQYF.

The chain is built from TRBV27 and TRBJ1-4; TRBD1 matches at 7 bases. The CDR3 runs 16 residues. Germline CDR1 reads MNHEY; CDR2 reads SMNVEV (reference sequence). V was clipped by 0 bases and J by 7 bases; unmatched bases: 8. CDR3 sequence (DNA): TGTGCCAGCAGTTTATCTTTGGACAGGAGTCTTGAAAAACTGTTTTTT. Translation: CASSLSLDRSLEKLFF.

Of note for this clone: The sample holds other DNA sequences that translate to the same CDR3. The J gene is TRBJ2-7, the V gene TRBV11-2, with D uncertain. V lost 5 bases to trimming and J lost 0 bases, with 8 bases between them. The CDR3 consists of 13 residues. Looked up from germline, CDR1 is SGHAT and CDR2 is FQNNGV. This CDR3 reads CASSPGSSYEQYF. Here the CDR3 DNA reads TGTGCCAGCAGCCCAGGTTCCTCCTACGAGCAGTACTTC.

V and J are TRBV14 and TRBJ2-2; 10 positions agree with TRBD2. Germline values: CDR1 SGHDN, CDR2 FVKESK. This CDR3 comprises 15 residues. With 4 bases clipped from V and 6 bases from J, the junction kept 5 bases outside the gene matches. The CDR3 coding sequence is TGTGCCAGCAGCCCCCTAGCGGGAGACCCCGGGGAGCTGTTTTTT. The encoded protein is CASSPLAGDPGELFF. Drawing the rest from reference TRBV14 and TRBJ2-2, the complete variable domain is EAGVTQFPSHSVIEKGQTVTLRCDPISGHDNLYWYRRVMGKEIKFLLHFVKESKQDESGMPNNRFLAERTGGTYSTLKVQPAELEDSGVYFCASSPLAGDPGELFFGEGSRLTVL.

The chain joins TRBV11-2 to TRBJ1-1, with TRBD1 matching 7 bases. The CDR3 runs 17 residues. Germline V CDR1 and CDR2: SGHAT, FQNNGV. The junction had 12 bases not matched to a gene; V was cut back by 5 bases and J by 0 bases. Written as DNA, the CDR3 is TGTGCCAGCAGCCCTAACACAGGGGTCGGGATGAACACTGAAGCTTTCTTT. Translating gives CASSPNTGVGMNTEAFF.

The rearrangement joins TRBV28 to TRBJ1-1; possibly TRBD1 for D (5 bases). The germline V gene encodes CDR1 MDHEN and CDR2 SYDVKM. The CDR3 consists of 17 residues. The V gene lost 2 bases and the J gene lost 7 bases, with 23 bases spanning the gap. The CDR3 bases are TGTGCCAGCAGTTTAGATCAGGCCAGGGTTGAGGGGATTGAAGCTTTCTTT. Residues: CASSLDQARVEGIEAFF.

The genes are TRBV4-1 and TRBJ2-2, with a weak D call TRBD2 (5 bases). The germline gives CDR1 MGHRA, CDR2 YSYEKL. With 1 base removed from V and 6 bases from J, the gap between germline ends came to 9 bases. This CDR3 is 14 amino acids long. For the CDR3, the DNA is TGCGCCAGCAGCCAAGGGGCTAGCCCCGGGGAGCTGTTTTTT. Protein product: CASSQGASPGELFF.

The gene calls are TRBV4-3 and TRBJ2-7; the match to TRBD1 covers 7 bases. V lost 0 bases, J lost 0 bases, and 2 bases stayed unmatched. The CDR3 loop spans 15 amino acids. CDR1 and CDR2 (germline): LGHNA, YSLEER. The CDR3: CASSQDGTASYEQYF. The CDR3 DNA reads TGCGCCAGCAGCCAAGACGGGACAGCCTCCTACGAGCAGTACTTC.

This chain joins TRBV27 and TRBJ2-2, with 9 bases that match TRBD1. V lost 7 bases, J lost 3 bases, and 3 bases stayed unmatched. The germline gives CDR1 MNHEY, CDR2 SMNVEV (reference sequence). CDR3 length: 14 residues. In nucleotides, the CDR3 is TGTGCCAGCACCGGGGACAGGGACACCGGGGAGCTGTTTTTT. This encodes CASTGDRDTGELFF.

The rearrangement links TRBV5-5 to TRBJ2-7; D call uncertain. The V end lost 3 bases, the J end lost 3 bases, and 10 bases lay between the germline ends. The CDR3 has 13 residues. Germline CDR1 and CDR2: SGHKS and YYEKEE (reference sequence). CDR3 amino acids: CASSSLGDYEQYF. In DNA form, the CDR3 reads TGTGCCAGCAGCTCGTTAGGCGACTACGAGCAGTACTTC.

CDR3 DNA sequence: TGTGCCAGCAGTTTCCGGAGCGGGACTCTGGATACGCAGTATTTT. This gives the protein CASSFRSGTLDTQYF. The rearrangement joins TRBV6-6 to TRBJ2-3, with 7 bases lining up with TRBD2. Germline CDR1 and CDR2: MNHNY and SVGAGI (reference sequence). This CDR3 has 15 amino acids. The J segment lost 6 bases and the V segment lost 4 bases, leaving 10 bases of the junction unmatched.

The chain combines TRBV29-1 with TRBJ2-3, with D possibly being TRBD2 (5 bases). Trimming took off 7 bases at V and 1 base at J, with 15 bases between the two ends. The CDR3 runs to 14 residues. Germline loops: CDR1 SQVTM, CDR2 ANQGSEA. The CDR3 DNA follows: TGCAGCGCCCTACTAGTAAAGGGCACAGATACGCAGTATTTT. Its translation: CSALLVKGTDTQYF.

The rearrangement joins TRBV5-1 to TRBJ2-1; 10 bases are shared with TRBD2. The J segment lost 9 bases and the V segment lost 4 bases, leaving 4 bases of the junction unmatched. CDR3 length: 13 amino acids. The germline V gene encodes CDR1 SGHRS and CDR2 YFSETQ. This chain's CDR3 is CASSATSGLEQFF. In DNA form, the CDR3 reads TGCGCCAGCAGCGCGACTAGCGGGCTTGAGCAGTTCTTC. Filled out from reference TRBV5-1 and TRBJ2-1, the complete variable domain reads KAGVTQTPRYLIKTRGQQVTLSCSPISGHRSVSWYQQTPGQGLQFLFEYFSETQRNKGNFPGRFSGRQFSNSRSEMNVSTLELGDSALYLCASSATSGLEQFFGPGTRLTVL.

V usage is TRBV9 and J usage is TRBJ2-3; no definite D call. Trimming took 3 bases from V and 0 from J, leaving 14 bases between them. This CDR3 is 16 amino acids long. Per germline, CDR1 SGDLS and CDR2 YYNGEE. The CDR3 DNA reads as TGTGCCAGCAGCGCCCGCCCACCGCTTAGCACAGATACGCAGTATTTT. Its translation: CASSARPPLSTDTQYF.

This chain links TRBV27 with TRBJ2-7; D tentatively reads TRBD1 or TRBD2 (5 bases each). The CDR3 consists of 15 residues. The germline gives CDR1 MNHEY, CDR2 SMNVEV (reference sequence). V dropped 10 bases and J dropped 0 bases, with 19 bases sitting between them. The CDR3 sequence: CATTPLPGSSYEQYF. CDR3 coding DNA: TGTGCCACCACGCCACTCCCAGGGAGCTCCTACGAGCAGTACTTC.